Described below is a single TCR beta chain sequence and its context. Antigen: not known. The data originate from a study of shared clonotypes between healthy human individuals. CD4+ cells underwent separation, giving CD45RA+ naive and CD45RA-negative memory subsets. Assay: immunoSEQ multiplex PCR; the TCRdb copy retains only in-frame clones and omits some. This sample carries over a million clones, roughly 75% of them seen once, and the ten largest clones take approximately 1.5%. Study-level results: Sampling included only blood; tissue repertoires likely differ. The authors expected sequencing depth to affect clonotype sharing among donors.

The CDR3 length is 16 residues. CDR1 and CDR2 (germline): SGHDN, FVKESK. Trimming shortened V by 7 bases and J by 0 bases, and 16 bases separated the two germline ends. The rearrangement links TRBV14 to TRBJ1-3; possible D gene TRBD1, 5 bases. The clonotype was recovered from a man aged 18-30 years in good health. Sequenced input: memory CD4+ T cells sorted from blood. Sample subset: CD45RA-negative fraction. The CDR3, as DNA: TGTGCCAGCACCGTGGTGAGGGGCACCTCTGGAAACACCATATATTTT. This encodes CASTVVRGTSGNTIYF.